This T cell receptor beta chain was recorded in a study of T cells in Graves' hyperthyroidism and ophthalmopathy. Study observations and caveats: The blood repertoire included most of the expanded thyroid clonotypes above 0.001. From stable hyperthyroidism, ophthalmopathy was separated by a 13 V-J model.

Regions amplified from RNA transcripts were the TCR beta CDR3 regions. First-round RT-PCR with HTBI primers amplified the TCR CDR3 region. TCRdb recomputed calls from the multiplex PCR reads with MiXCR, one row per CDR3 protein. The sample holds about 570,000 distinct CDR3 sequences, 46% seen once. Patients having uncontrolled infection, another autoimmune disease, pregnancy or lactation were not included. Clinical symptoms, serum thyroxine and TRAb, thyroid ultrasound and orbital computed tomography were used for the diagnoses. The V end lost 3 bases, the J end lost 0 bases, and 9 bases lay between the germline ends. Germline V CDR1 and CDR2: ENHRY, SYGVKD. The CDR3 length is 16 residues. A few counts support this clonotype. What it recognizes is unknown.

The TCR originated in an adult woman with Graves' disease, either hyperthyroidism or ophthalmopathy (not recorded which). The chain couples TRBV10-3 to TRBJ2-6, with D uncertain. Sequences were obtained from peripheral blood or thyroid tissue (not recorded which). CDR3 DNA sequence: TGTGCCATCAGTGACTACAGCCGCTCTGGGGCCAACGTCCTGACTTTC. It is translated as CAISDYSRSGANVLTF.